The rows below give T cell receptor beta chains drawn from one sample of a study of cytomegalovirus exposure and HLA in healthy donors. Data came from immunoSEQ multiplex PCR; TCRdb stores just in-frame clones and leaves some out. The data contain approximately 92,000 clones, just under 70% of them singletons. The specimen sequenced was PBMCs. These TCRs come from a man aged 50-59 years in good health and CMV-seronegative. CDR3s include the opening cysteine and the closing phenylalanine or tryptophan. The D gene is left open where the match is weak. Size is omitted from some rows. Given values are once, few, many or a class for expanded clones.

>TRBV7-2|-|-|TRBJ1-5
TGTGCCAGCACCCAGACAGGAGTTAATCAGCCCCAGCATTTT
CASTQTGVNQPQHF
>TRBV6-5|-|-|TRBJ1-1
TGTGCCAGCAGTTACAGTCCGGGGGTGAACACTGAAGCTTTCTTT
CASSYSPGVNTEAFF
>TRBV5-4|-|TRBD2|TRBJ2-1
TGTGCCAGCAGCTCCGGGACTAGCGGGACCCGGGAGCAGTTCTTC
CASSSGTSGTREQFF
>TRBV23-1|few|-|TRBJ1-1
TGCGCCAGCAGTCGCGGGCAAGAGGCGTCGGGTGAAGCTTTCTTT
CASSRGQEASGEAFF
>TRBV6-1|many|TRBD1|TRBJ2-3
TGTGCCAGCAGATCCCTACAGGGGTTTGCAGATACGCAGTATTTT
CASRSLQGFADTQYF
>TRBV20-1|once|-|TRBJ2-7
TGCAGTGCTAACAGGGTCAACGAGCAGTACTTC
CSANRVNEQYF
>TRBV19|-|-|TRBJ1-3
TGTGCCAGTAGTACCCCGGGCGGAGGAGTCTCTGGAAACACCATATATTTT
CASSTPGGGVSGNTIYF
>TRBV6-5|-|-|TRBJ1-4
TGTGCCAGCAGTTACTCGGGGGCCATTAATGAAAAACTGTTTTTT
CASSYSGAINEKLFF
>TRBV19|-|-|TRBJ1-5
TGTGCCAGTAGAGGGGACGGGACATATAGCAATCAGCCCCAGCATTTT
CASRGDGTYSNQPQHF
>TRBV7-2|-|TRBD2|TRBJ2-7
TGTGCCAGCAGCTTAAGACTAGCTGACGAGCAGTACTTC
CASSLRLADEQYF
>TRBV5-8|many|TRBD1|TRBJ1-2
TGTGCCAGCAGTCTGCGGGACAGGGGGCTCTATGGCTACACCTTC
CASSLRDRGLYGYTF
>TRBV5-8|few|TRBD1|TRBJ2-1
TGTGCCAGCAGCCGAAGCACGGGACAGGGGGTGGGTGAGCAGTTCTTC
CASSRSTGQGVGEQFF
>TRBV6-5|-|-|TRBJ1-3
TGTGCCAGCAGTTACCAGCCCCCGGGCTCTGGAAACACCATATATTTT
CASSYQPPGSGNTIYF
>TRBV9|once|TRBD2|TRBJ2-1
TGTGCCAGCAGCGCGCACATAGCGGGAGGGCCATACAATGAGCAGTTCTTC
CASSAHIAGGPYNEQFF
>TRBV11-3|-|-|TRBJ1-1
TGTGCCAGCAGCTCGACAGGCCCGAGCACTGAAGCTTTCTTT
CASSSTGPSTEAFF
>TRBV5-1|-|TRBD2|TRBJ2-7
TGCGCCAGCAGCTTAAACGGGGGGTTCTCCTACGAGCAGTACTTC
CASSLNGGFSYEQYF
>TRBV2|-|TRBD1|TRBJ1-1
TGTGCCAGCAGCCGACAGGGGGAAGCTTTCTTT
CASSRQGEAFF
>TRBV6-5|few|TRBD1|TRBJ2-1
TGTGCCAGCAGTCGTACAGGGGCTGGCTACAATGAGCAGTTCTTC
CASSRTGAGYNEQFF
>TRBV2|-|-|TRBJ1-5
TGTGCCAGCAGTGAACGGGGAGGGCAGCCCCAGCATTTT
CASSERGGQPQHF
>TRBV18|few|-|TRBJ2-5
TGTGCCAGCTCATCATCCCCAGGAGAGACCCAGTACTTC
CASSSSPGETQYF
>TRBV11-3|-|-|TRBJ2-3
TGTGCCAGCGGAGGAACAGATACGCAGTATTTT
CASGGTDTQYF
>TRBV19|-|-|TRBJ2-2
TGTGCCAGTAGTATTGTAGCGAACACCGGGGAGCTGTTTTTT
CASSIVANTGELFF
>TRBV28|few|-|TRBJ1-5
TGTGCCAGCAGTTTATTAGTTCAGCCCCAGCATTTT
CASSLLVQPQHF
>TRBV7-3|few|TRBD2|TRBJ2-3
TGTGCCAGCGCTAGCGGGGGGAGCACAGATACGCAGTATTTT
CASASGGSTDTQYF
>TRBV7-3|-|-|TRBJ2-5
TGTGCCAGCAGCCCGGGACATTCAGAAGAGACCCAGTACTTC
CASSPGHSEETQYF
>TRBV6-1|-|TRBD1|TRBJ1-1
TGTGCCAGCAGCACTTACAGGGGGACTGAAGCTTTCTTT
CASSTYRGTEAFF
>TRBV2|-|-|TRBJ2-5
TGTGCCAGCAGAAGGGGAAGGCAAGAGACCCAGTACTTC
CASRRGRQETQYF
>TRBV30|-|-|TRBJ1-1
TGTGCCTGGATCTTTCTGGCAACAGGTGTTAGGTCTGAAGCTTTCTTT
CAWIFLATGVRSEAFF
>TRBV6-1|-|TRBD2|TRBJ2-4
TGTGCCAGCAGTGAAGGGACTTGGGCGGGAGAAGGGGAGATAGACATTCAGTACTTC
CASSEGTWAGEGEIDIQYF
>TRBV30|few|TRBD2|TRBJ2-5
TGTGCCTGGAGTGTACGCGGGGGGGTAGAGACCCAGTACTTC
CAWSVRGGVETQYF
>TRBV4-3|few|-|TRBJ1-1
TGCGCCAGCAGCCAAGAAGGGCTGCGGAGGGCTTTCTTT
CASSQEGLRRAFF
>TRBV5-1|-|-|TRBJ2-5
TGCGCCAGCAGCTTGTCGGGACACCAGTACGGGGAGACCCAGTACTTC
CASSLSGHQYGETQYF
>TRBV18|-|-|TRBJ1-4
TGTGCCAGCTCCCGGACAGAGAATGAAAAACTGTTTTTT
CASSRTENEKLFF
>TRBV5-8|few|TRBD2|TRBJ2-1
TGTGCCAGCAGCTTCGGCGGGAGAATCTACAATGAGCAGTTCTTC
CASSFGGRIYNEQFF
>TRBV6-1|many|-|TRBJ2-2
TGTGCCAGCAAACCTAGCGACACCGGGGAGCTGTTTTTT
CASKPSDTGELFF
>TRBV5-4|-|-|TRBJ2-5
TGTGCCAGCAGCGACCGGGGGTCCGGGGAGACCCAGTACTTC
CASSDRGSGETQYF
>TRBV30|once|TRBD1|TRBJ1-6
TGTGCCTGGAGATTCGGGACAGTGTTCTCCTATAATTCACCCCTCCACTTT
CAWRFGTVFSYNSPLHF
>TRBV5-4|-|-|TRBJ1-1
TGTGCCAGCAGCTTGGGCTTACAGAACACGAACACTGAAGCTTTCTTT
CASSLGLQNTNTEAFF
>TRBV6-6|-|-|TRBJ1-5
TGTGCCAGCAGATCGGACACCTACAATCAGCCCCAGCATTTT
CASRSDTYNQPQHF
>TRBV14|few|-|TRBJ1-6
TGTGCCAGCAGCCAGGAGTGGCCTCGCCTCCACTTT
CASSQEWPRLHF
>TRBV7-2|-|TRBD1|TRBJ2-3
TGTGCCAGCAGCCAGCAGGGACAGGGGGCAGATACGCAGTATTTT
CASSQQGQGADTQYF